This T cell receptor (beta chain) was found in a study of vaccination effects on CD4 cells after COVID-19. Overall study: Every well housed more than 1.5 million PBMC, which grew in culture alongside 8.5 to 10 IU/ml IL-2 and 10 ug/ml peptides.

Study results and caveats: Late post-vaccination samples showed marked contraction of infection- and vaccine-induced clones. Relatively few convalescent patients took part in the study, which had no early post-infection timepoints.

This clone has a single count. Its target is unknown. Sequencing was performed with immunoSEQ multiplex PCR; in TCRdb, only in-frame clones are kept and a portion is missing. The sample yields some 50,000 clones, approximately 70% seen once. With more than 9 days of culture completed, CD4+ T cells were isolated. Cells had half their medium changed to IL-2 medium on days 3 and 7. This sample comprised CD4+ T cells from PBMCs cultured without peptide, obtained before COVID-19 vaccination. The source is a human donor who received a COVID-19 vaccine.

The CDR3 sequence is CASSLGQAAYEQYF. The CDR3 DNA sequence: TGTGCCAGCAGCTTAGGACAGGCAGCCTACGAGCAGTACTTC. The V gene is TRBV7-2, the J gene TRBJ2-7; possible D gene TRBD1, 6 bases. V was clipped by 1 base and J by 2 bases, with 9 bases between them. Germline V gene sequence: CDR1 SGHTA, CDR2 FQGNSA. CDR3 length: 14 residues.